These 28 T cell receptor beta chains came from one sample sequenced in a study of T cell responses to AZD1222 COVID-19 vaccine. Assay: immunoSEQ multiplex PCR; the TCRdb copy retains only in-frame clones and omits some. This sample has about 120,000 clones, with about nine tenths found just once. The sequenced sample was peripheral blood, obtained on day 0 of AZD1222 vaccination. The receptors come from an adult in good health.

CDR3 protein: CASSYNAGMGYGYTF. CDR3 sequence (DNA): TGTGCCAGCAGCTACAACGCAGGGATGGGCTATGGCTACACCTTC. The rearrangement joins TRBV5-4 to TRBJ1-2; maybe TRBD1 (5 bases). V lost 3 bases, J lost 4 bases, and 16 bases lay in between. Germline CDR1 SGHNT, CDR2 YYREEE (reference sequence). The CDR3 consists of 15 residues.

This sequence joins TRBV6-5 and TRBJ1-1; D remains ambiguous. Germline CDR1 is MNHEY and CDR2 is SVGAGI. Trimming removed 5 bases from V and 5 bases from J, with 15 bases in between. The CDR3 is made up of 14 amino acids. CDR3: CASSPRLSGTEAFF. Here the CDR3 DNA reads TGTGCCAGCAGTCCTCGGTTATCGGGAACTGAAGCTTTCTTT.

The chain carries TRBV19 and TRBJ2-3; TRBD2 matches 13 bases. V was clipped by 6 bases and J by 4 bases; unmatched bases: 10. CDR1 LNHDA and CDR2 SQIVND come from the germline V gene (reference sequence). The CDR3 consists of 17 residues. The CDR3 sequence is CASSPEGLAGSADTQYF. The CDR3 nucleotides are TGTGCCAGTAGCCCAGAGGGACTAGCGGGGAGTGCAGATACGCAGTATTTT.

The J gene is TRBJ2-5, the V gene TRBV9, with D perhaps matching TRBD2 (5 bases). The V gene's germline CDR1 is SGDLS and CDR2 YYNGEE. CDR3 length equals 17 residues. V was pared by 0 bases and J by 5 bases, with 20 bases between. CDR3 sequence reads: CASSVGGGGSSRETQYF. CDR3 nucleotides: TGTGCCAGCAGCGTAGGAGGCGGCGGGTCTTCAAGGGAGACCCAGTACTTC.

The chain combines TRBV11-3 with TRBJ2-1, with 9 bases identical to TRBD2. The junction had 13 bases not matched to a gene; V was cut back by 1 base and J by 9 bases. The CDR3 extends over 17 amino acids. Germline V gene sequence: CDR1 SGHNT, CDR2 YENEEA. The CDR3 here is CASSLAVSSGISSEQFF. CDR3 coding DNA: TGTGCCAGCAGCTTAGCGGTATCTAGCGGGATAAGCAGTGAGCAGTTCTTC.

The chain links TRBV6-5 to TRBJ2-7; TRBD1 matches at 9 bases. With V trimmed by 6 bases and J by 2 bases, 2 bases remained unmatched. CDR3 length: 13 residues. Germline lookup yields CDR1 MNHEY and CDR2 SVGAGI. The CDR3 spells CASRGQGPYEQYF. CDR3 nucleotide sequence: TGTGCCAGCAGGGGACAGGGCCCCTACGAGCAGTACTTC.

J is TRBJ1-2 and V is TRBV4-1; D gene uncertain. Germline V gives CDR1 MGHRA, CDR2 YSYEKL. Trimming removed 0 bases at V and 7 bases at J, with 15 bases between. This CDR3 is 15 amino acids long. The CDR3 region has the DNA TGCGCCAGCAGCCAAGAGATGGCCACTTGGGGTGGCTACACCTTC. It is translated as CASSQEMATWGGYTF.

This chain joins TRBV2 and TRBJ1-2; D perhaps matches TRBD1 (5 bases). The CDR3 loop spans 11 amino acids. V gave up 5 bases and J gave up 5 bases, with 6 bases separating them. Germline assignment: CDR1 SNHLY and CDR2 FYNNEI. CDR3 coding DNA: TGTGCCAGCAGTCAGGGATATGGCTACACCTTC. Translation: CASSQGYGYTF.

This rearrangement joins TRBV7-3 to TRBJ1-1, with D unclear. V was shortened by 5 bases and J by 1 base, with 8 bases between the two germline ends. In germline, CDR1 is SGHTA, CDR2 FQGTGA. CDR3 length equals 13 residues. For the CDR3, the DNA is TGTGCCAGCAGCACTCGATGGAACACTGAAGCTTTCTTT. Translating gives CASSTRWNTEAFF.

The chain couples TRBV19 to TRBJ1-4; D is unclear. The CDR3 sequence is 13 residues long. Germline CDR1 is LNHDA and CDR2 is SQIVND (reference sequence). Between the trimmed V and J ends, which lost 10 bases and 8 bases, there was a span of 17 bases. This CDR3 reads CATGGYKEEKLFF. CDR3 sequence (DNA): TGTGCCACCGGAGGGTATAAGGAGGAAAAACTGTTTTTT.

The chain employs TRBV5-1 and TRBJ1-4; 8 positions match TRBD1. V trimming: 4 bases; J trimming: 7 bases; junction bases outside the gene matches: 6. The germline V gene encodes CDR1 SGHRS and CDR2 YFSETQ. The CDR3 extends over 14 amino acids. The CDR3 region has the DNA TGCGCCAGCAGCGTGGGACAGGATGCTGAAAAACTGTTTTTT. This codes for CASSVGQDAEKLFF.

The chain uses TRBV12-3 or TRBV12-4 and TRBJ2-1, with D tentatively TRBD2 (5 bases). The CDR3 consists of 13 residues. Trimming removed 8 bases from V and 10 bases from J, with 18 bases in between. CDR3 bases: TGTGCCAGCGGTCCAGCGGCCCAAGGGGAGCAGTTCTTC. It codes for CASGPAAQGEQFF.

The V call is TRBV6-2 or TRBV6-3, the J call TRBJ2-4; TRBD1 matches at 10 bases. The germline gives CDR1 MNHEY, CDR2 SVGEGT. The length of the CDR3 is 15 residues. The ends lost 6 bases at V and 6 bases at J; junction bases unmatched: 8. CDR3 loop: CASSEDRGQSNIQYF. CDR3 DNA sequence: TGTGCCAGCAGCGAAGACAGGGGGCAATCAAACATTCAGTACTTC.

V is TRBV30 and J is TRBJ1-2; 7 bases align to TRBD1. The CDR3 has 15 amino acids. Germline V lookup: CDR1 GTSNPN, CDR2 SVGIG (reference sequence). Losses at the gene ends were 5 bases for V and 4 bases for J; bases not matched to a gene: 13. CDR3 bases: TGTGCCTGGGTCTCTAGGGACAGCGTATTCTATGGCTACACCTTC. Its protein is CAWVSRDSVFYGYTF.

This clone was counted a single time. This rearrangement joins TRBV28 to TRBJ2-1; 7 nucleotides agree with TRBD2. The length of the CDR3 is 14 residues. Per germline, CDR1 MDHEN and CDR2 SYDVKM. Trimming at V came to 7 bases and at J to 3 bases, leaving 6 bases not matched to a gene. The CDR3 is CASTVAGLYNEQFF. The CDR3 nucleotides are TGTGCCAGCACGGTAGCGGGCCTCTACAATGAGCAGTTCTTC.

This clone occurred once. The chain joins TRBV7-3 to TRBJ1-1; D might be TRBD1 (5 bases). V gave up 5 bases and J gave up 4 bases, with 17 bases separating them. The CDR3 length is 15 residues. Germline V gives CDR1 SGHTA, CDR2 FQGTGA. CDR3 sequence: CASSTGPVRGTEAFF. CDR3 DNA sequence: TGTGCCAGCAGCACAGGACCTGTTCGGGGCACTGAAGCTTTCTTT.

This chain joins TRBV29-1 and TRBJ2-3; 7 nucleotides line up with TRBD1. In germline, CDR1 is SQVTM, CDR2 ANQGSEA. The CDR3 contains 16 residues. The V gene end was trimmed by 1 base and the J gene end by 1 base; junction bases not matched to a gene: 8. The CDR3: CSVEGYRGVGTDTQYF. Written as DNA, the CDR3 is TGCAGCGTTGAAGGTTACAGGGGTGTCGGCACAGATACGCAGTATTTT.

As for this clone: The germline gene is not matched at one end of the junction; a read error may be the cause. The rearrangement joins TRBV7-2 to TRBJ1-1; D gene uncertain. The germline V gene has CDR1 SGHTA and CDR2 FQGNSA. The CDR3 loop spans 15 amino acids. The CDR3 sequence: CASSLFGGSTPDAFF. The DNA of the CDR3 is TGTGCCAGCAGCTTATTTGGCGGCTCCACCCCTGACGCTTTCTTT.

V usage is TRBV30 and J usage is TRBJ1-2, with D possibly matching TRBD1 (5 bases). Germline CDR1 reads GTSNPN; CDR2 reads SVGIG (reference sequence). The V and J ends lost 5 bases and 4 bases respectively, with 11 bases between them. The CDR3 runs to 12 residues. CDR3 sequence (DNA): TGTGCCTGGGGGGACGCCAGCTATGGCTACACCTTC. It codes for CAWGDASYGYTF.

The chain joins TRBV29-1 to TRBJ2-7; possibly TRBD1 for D (5 bases). The CDR3 has 13 residues. In germline, CDR1 is SQVTM, CDR2 ANQGSEA. The V and J ends lost 4 bases and 1 base respectively, with 11 bases between them. The CDR3 bases are TGCAGCGTTGCCAGGGCGGTATCCTACGAGCAGTACTTC. Residues: CSVARAVSYEQYF.

In nucleotides, the CDR3 is TGTGCCAGCTCAACACTTTCTGGAAACACCATATATTTT. It codes for CASSTLSGNTIYF. The V call is TRBV18, the J call TRBJ1-3, with D uncertain. Germline V gene lookup returns CDR1 KGHSH and CDR2 LQKENI. The CDR3 is 13 amino acids. With 5 bases removed from V and 1 base from J, the gap between germline ends came to 6 bases.

The chain is built from TRBV10-3 and TRBJ1-1, with D perhaps matching TRBD1 (6 bases). Germline-derived CDR1 and CDR2 are ENHRY and SYGVKD. The CDR3 is made up of 14 amino acids. V lost 7 bases to trimming and J lost 5 bases, with 17 bases between them. CDR3 DNA sequence: TGTGCCATCAACAGGGATGGTGGAGGTACTGAAGCTTTCTTT. The encoded protein is CAINRDGGGTEAFF.

The chain links TRBV24-1 to TRBJ1-1; D is undetermined. Per germline, CDR1 KGHDR and CDR2 SFDVKD. The V end was cut by 5 bases, the J end by 5 bases, with 5 bases between. The CDR3 has 11 residues. For the CDR3, the DNA is TGTGCCACCAGTGTTGGGACTGAAGCTTTCTTT. Amino acid sequence: CATSVGTEAFF.

By share, this clone ranks as medium-sized. The chain combines TRBV2 with TRBJ1-1, with D possibly matching TRBD1 (5 bases). The germline V and J ends were trimmed by 1 base and 6 bases, with 15 bases remaining between them. The CDR3 covers 15 residues. Germline CDR1 and CDR2: SNHLY and FYNNEI. The CDR3 bases are TGTGCCAGCAGTGAAGTTAGAGGGGAGAGTGCTGAAGCTTTCTTT. This sequence encodes CASSEVRGESAEAFF.

This chain connects TRBV29-1 to TRBJ2-5; tentatively, D is TRBD1 (5 bases). This CDR3 has 12 residues. Germline CDR1 and CDR2: SQVTM and ANQGSEA. V dropped 5 bases and J dropped 5 bases, with 12 bases sitting between them. The CDR3 sequence is CSVYQGKETQYF. CDR3 coding DNA: TGCAGCGTTTACCAGGGAAAGGAGACCCAGTACTTC. The variable domain in full, with the rest retrieved from reference TRBV29-1 and TRBJ2-5, is SAVISQKPSRDICQRGTSLTIQCQVDSQVTMMFWYRQQPGQSLTLIATANQGSEATYESGFVIDKFPISRPNLTFSTLTVSNMSPEDSSIYLCSVYQGKETQYFGPGTRLLVL.

The J gene is TRBJ1-1, the V gene TRBV3-1 (or the pseudogene TRBV3-2), with a possible D match to TRBD1 (5 bases). Between the trimmed V and J ends, which lost 4 bases and 0 bases, there was a span of 12 bases. Germline-derived CDR1 and CDR2 are LGHDT and YNNKEL (reference sequence). This CDR3 spans 15 amino acids. CDR3 region: CASSPQGFMNTEAFF. The CDR3 bases are TGTGCCAGCAGCCCCCAGGGATTTATGAACACTGAAGCTTTCTTT.

The chain recombines TRBV7-8 with TRBJ1-1; D gene unclear. The germline V gene has CDR1 SGHVS and CDR2 FQNEAQ. The CDR3 consists of 13 residues. Deletions cut 1 base from V and 6 bases from J, with 9 bases between. CDR3 DNA: TGTGCCAGCAGCTTAGGAGGCAGCTCTGAAGCTTTCTTT. Translated, it gives CASSLGGSSEAFF.

The chain joins TRBV5-1 to TRBJ2-5; 9 bases agree with TRBD2. The CDR3 has 16 amino acids. The ends lost 4 bases at V and 5 bases at J; junction bases unmatched: 12. The germline CDR1 and CDR2 sequences are SGHRS and YFSETQ. The CDR3 here is CASSQGGSGSGETQYF. Here the CDR3 DNA reads TGCGCCAGCAGCCAAGGGGGTAGCGGGAGCGGCGAGACCCAGTACTTC.